Sequencing of this T cell receptor (beta chain) was carried out in a study of cytomegalovirus exposure and HLA in healthy donors. Vbeta (60) and Jbeta (13) primers were used in the PCR. Only in-frame clones appear in the TCRdb table, and some are missing; sequencing was by immunoSEQ multiplex PCR. The repertoire holds roughly 190,000 clones, with roughly four fifths as singletons. V was clipped by 1 base and J by 7 bases; unmatched bases: 6. Germline V gene sequence: CDR1 MGHRA, CDR2 YSYEKL. CDR3 size: 16 residues. Overall study findings and caveats: A later analysis revealed that TCR association rates differed between HLA loci, peaking at DRB1 and bottoming out at HLA-C.

In regard to this clone: Its matching antigen is unknown.

J is TRBJ2-1 and V is TRBV4-1, with 11 bases fitting TRBD2. The TCR originated in a man between 18 and 29 years old in good health and CMV-seronegative. Specimen: PBMCs. The chain's CDR3 is CASSQASGRLRNEQFF. Here the CDR3 DNA reads TGCGCCAGCAGCCAAGCTAGCGGGAGGCTAAGGAATGAGCAGTTCTTC.